The 20 T cell receptor beta chains listed next were all sequenced from one sample in a study of early T cells in non-severe SARS-CoV-2 infection. TCRdb recomputed calls from the 5' RACE reads with MiXCR, one row per CDR3 protein. Among around 78,000 distinct CDR3 sequences listed, 9.5% to 13% were seen once. The source material was whole blood, sampled at baseline. Receptors were obtained from an adult who was a healthcare worker with PCR-confirmed SARS-CoV-2 infection or an uninfected control (not recorded which).

This chain links TRBV11-2 with TRBJ2-7; 9 bases are a match to TRBD1. From germline, CDR1 is SGHAT and CDR2 FQNNGV. With 5 bases clipped from V and 8 bases from J, the junction kept 13 bases outside the gene matches. CDR3 size: 15 residues. DNA of the CDR3: TGTGCCAGCAGCGCCTACAGGGGGCGCTTACCCAAGCAGTACTTC. It yields the protein CASSAYRGRLPKQYF. Using reference TRBV11-2 and TRBJ2-7 for the parts outside the CDR3, the full variable domain is EAGVAQSPRYKIIEKRQSVAFWCNPISGHATLYWYQQILGQGPKLLIQFQNNGVVDDSQLPKDRFSAERLKGVDSTLKIQPAKLEDSAVYLCASSAYRGRLPKQYFGPGTRLTVT.

This clonotype showed up many times. The chain joins TRBV28 to TRBJ2-7; 7 nucleotides match TRBD1. CDR1 MDHEN and CDR2 SYDVKM come from the germline V gene. The CDR3 runs 15 residues. V dropped 4 bases and J dropped 5; count of bases not matched to a gene: 11. The CDR3 loop is CASSSGQALVNEQYF. CDR3 coding DNA: TGTGCCAGCAGTTCCGGACAGGCGCTCGTTAACGAGCAGTACTTC.

This clonotype was found many times. The chain recombines TRBV5-1 with TRBJ2-5; D possibly corresponds to TRBD2 (6 bases). The CDR3 runs 14 residues. CDR1 SGHRS and CDR2 YFSETQ come from the germline V gene. V gave up 0 bases and J gave up 1 base, with 7 bases separating them. The CDR3 here is CASSLAGVQETQYF. Here the CDR3 DNA reads TGCGCCAGCAGCTTGGCGGGGGTCCAAGAGACCCAGTACTTC.

The table lists this clonotype with many counts. The CDR3 nucleotides are TGCGCCAGCAGGGATGTGGCCACCGGTGGGCTCGCTGAAGCTTTCTTT. This codes for CASRDVATGGLAEAFF. The gene calls are TRBV5-1 and TRBJ1-1; D unresolved. This CDR3 has 16 residues. Germline lookup yields CDR1 SGHRS and CDR2 YFSETQ. Trimming removed 5 bases from V and 6 bases from J, with 23 bases in between.

The chain has TRBV20-1 and TRBJ2-3, with 7 bases matching TRBD2. V was clipped by 3 bases and J by 2 bases; unmatched bases: 5. This CDR3 has 14 amino acids. Germline V gives CDR1 DFQATT, CDR2 SNEGSKA (reference sequence). The CDR3 nucleotides are TGCAGTGCTAGGCTCGGGGGGTCCACAGATACGCAGTATTTT. This sequence encodes CSARLGGSTDTQYF.

This clonotype has more than one count but fewer than ten. This chain links TRBV7-6 with TRBJ2-3; maybe TRBD2 (6 bases). Germline CDR1 SGHVS, CDR2 FNYEAQ. The CDR3 length is 14 residues. V lost 4 bases to trimming and J lost 7 bases, with 15 bases between them. The CDR3 loop is CASSYRDSDYTQYF. The CDR3 DNA follows: TGTGCCAGCAGCTACCGGGACTCCGACTATACGCAGTATTTT.

This clonotype came up many times. The CDR3 nucleotides read TGTGCCACCCTAACGGGGCTCAACACCGGGGAGCTGTTTTTT. Protein: CATLTGLNTGELFF. This chain uses TRBV6-6 with TRBJ2-2; D may correspond to TRBD1 or TRBD2 (5 bases each). CDR1 and CDR2 (germline): MNHNY, SVGAGI (reference sequence). Trimming shortened V by 10 bases and J by 2 bases, and 14 bases separated the two germline ends. CDR3 length equals 14 residues.

The gene calls are TRBV5-1 and TRBJ2-7, with D hard to call. The CDR3 has 12 residues. Germline lookup yields CDR1 SGHRS and CDR2 YFSETQ. Trimming pared 0 bases from V and 2 bases from J, leaving 3 bases between. The CDR3 protein is CASSLDAYEQYF. The CDR3 DNA reads as TGCGCCAGCAGCTTGGACGCCTACGAGCAGTACTTC.

This clonotype was seen at least ten times. The chain couples TRBV5-1 to TRBJ2-3, with D possibly TRBD1 on 6 matching bases. Germline-derived CDR1 and CDR2 are SGHRS and YFSETQ. V lost 0 bases and J 0 bases, leaving 20 bases between the germline ends. CDR3 length equals 19 residues. The CDR3 nucleotides are TGCGCCAGCAGCTTGGATCAGGGGACCCTGTTCCGTAGCACAGATACGCAGTATTTT. This codes for CASSLDQGTLFRSTDTQYF.

This rearrangement joins TRBV10-2 to TRBJ1-2; possible D gene TRBD1, 5 bases. Germline V CDR1 and CDR2: WSHSY, SAAADI. The CDR3 extends over 14 amino acids. The V end lost 5 bases, the J end lost 4 bases, and 14 bases lay between the germline ends. This CDR3 reads CASSFPGTGYGYTF. The CDR3, as DNA: TGCGCCAGCAGTTTTCCCGGGACGGGCTATGGCTACACCTTC.

The chain uses TRBV7-9 and TRBJ1-4; D call uncertain. V gave up 0 bases and J gave up 2 bases, with 16 bases separating them. The CDR3 loop spans 18 amino acids. Germline V gene data show CDR1 as SEHNR and CDR2 as FQNEAQ (reference sequence). For the CDR3, the DNA is TGTGCCAGCAGCTTAGCGCGCTCTAAAAGCTCCACTAATGAAAAACTGTTTTTT. Translation gives CASSLARSKSSTNEKLFF.

The chain uses TRBV5-1 and TRBJ2-6; unclear D gene. The germline V gene has CDR1 SGHRS and CDR2 YFSETQ. The CDR3 is made up of 15 amino acids. Trimming took off 5 bases at V and 0 bases at J, with 9 bases between the two ends. The CDR3 DNA reads TGCGCCAGCAGGGCAGAAAACTCTGGGGCCAACGTCCTGACTTTC. The encoded protein is CASRAENSGANVLTF.

This clonotype was seen at least ten times. The chain uses TRBV7-2 and TRBJ2-3; D is perhaps TRBD2 (5 bases). Germline V CDR1 and CDR2: SGHTA, FQGNSA. The CDR3 has 15 residues. Trimming pared 1 base from V and 4 bases from J, leaving 12 bases between. The CDR3 nucleotides read TGTGCCAGCAGCTTAGGTCTGCTAGCTTCAGATACGCAGTATTTT. This translates into CASSLGLLASDTQYF.

V usage is TRBV6-6 and J usage is TRBJ1-2; 10 bases map to TRBD1. CDR1 is MNHNY and CDR2 is SVGAGI in the germline V gene (reference sequence). V lost 2 bases and J lost 4; bases outside the gene matches: 7. The length of the CDR3 is 16 residues. The CDR3 sequence: CASSYRMTGGGYGYTF. The CDR3 DNA sequence: TGTGCCAGCAGTTACCGTATGACAGGGGGCGGCTATGGCTACACCTTC.

This clonotype was seen more than once but under ten times. V gene TRBV2 combines with J gene TRBJ2-7, with TRBD2 matching over 9 bases. Per the germline V gene, CDR1 is SNHLY and CDR2 is FYNNEI. Trimming removed 4 bases from V and 4 bases from J; junction bases left unmatched: 8. This CDR3 is 15 amino acids long. This chain's CDR3 is CASSGGGGALYEQYF. CDR3 DNA: TGTGCCAGCAGTGGAGGCGGGGGGGCCCTATACGAGCAGTACTTC.

The rearrangement links TRBV7-2 to TRBJ2-4; D is unclear. This CDR3 has 11 residues. V was shortened by 4 bases and J by 9 bases, with 7 bases between the two germline ends. Germline-derived CDR1 and CDR2 are SGHTA and FQGNSA. The CDR3 is CASSSPFIQYF. In DNA form, the CDR3 reads TGTGCCAGCAGCTCTCCCTTCATTCAGTACTTC.

This clonotype was seen a few times. The chain is built from TRBV28 and TRBJ2-1; D not resolved. CDR3 length: 13 amino acids. Germline V lookup: CDR1 MDHEN, CDR2 SYDVKM. V was pared by 6 bases and J by 8 bases, with 14 bases between. The CDR3 loop is CASRPPLVYEQFF. As DNA, the CDR3 is TGTGCCAGCAGACCTCCTTTAGTCTATGAGCAGTTCTTC.

This clonotype came up a few times. This chain joins TRBV7-2 and TRBJ1-5; a possible D gene is TRBD1 (6 bases). This CDR3 spans 15 amino acids. Deletions cut 5 bases from V and 3 bases from J, with 14 bases between. Germline V gives CDR1 SGHTA, CDR2 FQGNSA. Here the CDR3 reads CASSPTGYLNQPQHF. The CDR3 coding sequence is TGTGCCAGCAGCCCGACAGGATACCTCAATCAGCCCCAGCATTTT.

The chain links TRBV6-6 to TRBJ1-3; no clear D gene. This CDR3 has 15 amino acids. Deletions cut 4 bases from V and 0 bases from J, with 10 bases between. CDR1 MNHNY and CDR2 SVGAGI come from the germline V gene (reference sequence). The CDR3 nucleotides read TGTGCCAGCAGTTTATCTCAGGACTCTGGAAACACCATATATTTT. Translated: CASSLSQDSGNTIYF.

V is TRBV7-3 and J is TRBJ2-3, with D unresolved. The germline CDR1 and CDR2 sequences are SGHTA and FQGTGA. Trimming shortened V by 1 base and J by 1 base, and 6 bases separated the two germline ends. This CDR3 has 14 amino acids. The CDR3 loop reads CASSLSGRTDTQYF. Written as DNA, the CDR3 is TGTGCCAGCAGCTTAAGCGGACGCACAGATACGCAGTATTTT.